The 21 T cell receptor beta chains below come from one sample, sequenced in a study of blood T cell repertoires in COVID-19. The method was immunoSEQ multiplex PCR; TCRdb's version includes in-frame clones alone and lacks a portion of them. This sample has about 75,000 clones; around 90% occur once, and the top ten carry about 2.4%. The sample consisted of peripheral blood. The origin of the receptors is a human donor in a cohort sampled during active COVID-19.

The V and J genes are TRBV9 and TRBJ2-1; 10 nucleotides match TRBD2. This CDR3 comprises 18 residues. The V and J ends lost 0 bases and 6 bases, in that order; junction bases with no gene match: 12. Germline assignment: CDR1 SGDLS and CDR2 YYNGEE. In nucleotides, the CDR3 is TGTGCCAGCAGCGTAGCGGGGCTAGCGGGAGCCATGATCAATGAGCAGTTCTTC. Translated: CASSVAGLAGAMINEQFF.

The count of this clone is one. The chain combines TRBV20-1 with TRBJ2-7; unclear D gene. The CDR3 consists of 11 residues. Trimming removed 7 bases at V and 1 base at J, with 8 bases between. The germline V gene encodes CDR1 DFQATT and CDR2 SNEGSKA (reference sequence). The CDR3: CSVGQSYEQYF. The DNA for the CDR3 is TGCAGTGTGGGCCAGTCCTACGAGCAGTACTTC.

J is TRBJ2-2 and V is TRBV5-5; 9 positions agree with TRBD1. Germline assignment: CDR1 SGHKS and CDR2 YYEKEE (reference sequence). There are 15 residues in the CDR3. V shed 4 bases and J 5 bases; nucleotides not matched to a gene: 6. The CDR3, as DNA: TGTGCCAGCAGCCTGGGACAGGGAGCGACCGGGGAGCTGTTTTTT. This sequence encodes CASSLGQGATGELFF.

The rearrangement joins TRBV27 to TRBJ2-7, with 8 bases matching TRBD1. CDR3 length equals 14 residues. In germline, CDR1 is MNHEY, CDR2 SMNVEV (reference sequence). The V segment lost 3 bases and the J segment 1 base; nucleotides outside the gene matches: 2. This chain's CDR3 is CASSFGQGSYEQYF. CDR3 DNA: TGTGCCAGCAGTTTCGGACAGGGTTCCTACGAGCAGTACTTC.

This chain connects TRBV12-5 to TRBJ1-6, with a tentative D call TRBD1 (6 bases). The germline V gene encodes CDR1 LGHNT and CDR2 FRNRAP. This CDR3 has 14 residues. The V end was cut by 5 bases, the J end by 5 bases, with 10 bases between. The DNA for the CDR3 is TGTGCTAGTGGTCCGGACAGCGATAATTCACCCCTCCACTTT. As protein: CASGPDSDNSPLHF.

V usage is TRBV18 and J usage is TRBJ2-5, with D perhaps matching TRBD2 (5 bases). From germline, CDR1 is KGHSH and CDR2 LQKENI. The CDR3 covers 19 residues. Deletions cut 0 bases from V and 5 bases from J, with 25 bases between. The CDR3 coding sequence is TGTGCCAGCTCACCACCGAACATTCTTAGGGCCCCCGGCGGGGAGACCCAGTACTTC. Translated, it gives CASSPPNILRAPGGETQYF. The whole variable domain, filled in from reference TRBV18 and TRBJ2-5, reads NAGVMQNPRHLVRRRGQEARLRCSPMKGHSHVYWYRQLPEEGLKFMVYLQKENIIDESGMPKERFSAEFPKEGPSILRIQQVVRGDSAAYFCASSPPNILRAPGGETQYFGPGTRLLVL.

The genes are TRBV28 and TRBJ1-3; D is unresolved. Germline V gene data show CDR1 as MDHEN and CDR2 as SYDVKM. V lost 5 bases to trimming and J lost 0 bases, with 17 bases between them. This CDR3 has 17 amino acids. The CDR3 loop is CASSPFGAAGSGNTIYF. In nucleotides, the CDR3 is TGTGCCAGCAGTCCTTTTGGCGCAGCGGGCTCTGGAAACACCATATATTTT.

The CDR3 DNA is TGTGCCAGCAGCTTGGATGTACCTAGCGGGAGAGATACGCAGTATTTT. Protein sequence: CASSLDVPSGRDTQYF. V and J are TRBV7-2 and TRBJ2-3; TRBD2 agrees at 10 bases. CDR3 length equals 16 residues. The junction had 8 bases not matched to a gene; V was cut back by 3 bases and J by 5 bases. Germline-derived CDR1 and CDR2 are SGHTA and FQGNSA. Full variable domain (outside the CDR3, taken from reference TRBV7-2 and TRBJ2-3): GAGVSQSPSNKVTEKGKDVELRCDPISGHTALYWYRQSLGQGLEFLIYFQGNSAPDKSGLPSDRFSAERTGGSVSTLTIQRTQQEDSAVYLCASSLDVPSGRDTQYFGPGTRLTVL.

This chain joins TRBV28 and TRBJ2-7; 10 positions match TRBD2. Germline CDR1 is MDHEN and CDR2 is SYDVKM. Trimming at V came to 3 bases and at J to 4 bases, leaving 3 bases not matched to a gene. The CDR3 is made up of 14 amino acids. As DNA, the CDR3 is TGTGCCAGCAGTTTCAGCGGGGGGGGATACGAGCAGTACTTC. This sequence encodes CASSFSGGGYEQYF.

The chain recombines TRBV2 with TRBJ2-5, with D possibly being TRBD2 (6 bases). The germline V and J ends were trimmed by 7 bases and 4 bases, with 16 bases remaining between them. CDR1 and CDR2 from the germline V gene are SNHLY and FYNNEI. The CDR3 is 14 residues long. CDR3: CASTAGREVETQYF. CDR3 in DNA: TGTGCCAGCACTGCGGGGCGGGAAGTAGAGACCCAGTACTTC.

The chain combines TRBV19 with TRBJ2-7; TRBD2 aligns across 7 bases. V lost 9 bases, J lost 1 base, and 12 bases stayed unmatched. CDR3 length equals 15 residues. CDR1 and CDR2 from the germline V gene are LNHDA and SQIVND (reference sequence). In DNA, the CDR3 is TGTGCCAGCCGAAGAGGCGGGGGACGTTCCTACGAGCAGTACTTC. As protein: CASRRGGGRSYEQYF.

This clone was picked up one time. The chain is built from TRBV6-5 and TRBJ1-5; TRBD1 is a possible D gene (6 bases). CDR3 length equals 12 residues. Germline values: CDR1 MNHEY, CDR2 SVGAGI. V shed 6 bases and J shed 11 bases, with 14 bases lying between them. The CDR3 loop reads CASSRPGGSQHF. In nucleotides, the CDR3 is TGTGCCAGCAGCAGACCGGGGGGCTCCCAGCATTTT.

This clone has a single count. The CDR3 sequence is CASSQNSFSSYNEQFF. CDR3 coding DNA: TGTGCCAGCAGCCAAAATAGCTTCAGCTCCTACAATGAGCAGTTCTTC. This sequence joins TRBV7-2 and TRBJ2-1; D gene ambiguous. The CDR3 extends over 16 amino acids. Between the trimmed V and J ends, which lost 5 bases and 0 bases, there was a span of 14 bases. Germline assignment: CDR1 SGHTA and CDR2 FQGNSA.

The CDR3 is CASSATHTASYEQYF. The CDR3 region has the DNA TGTGCCAGCAGCGCCACGCACACAGCATCCTACGAGCAGTACTTC. This sequence joins TRBV7-2 and TRBJ2-7; D gene unclear. The CDR3 contains 15 residues. V shed 5 bases and J shed 1 base, with 15 bases lying between them. The V gene's germline CDR1 is SGHTA and CDR2 FQGNSA.

The chain links TRBV24-1 to TRBJ2-1, with a possible D match to TRBD1 (6 bases). This CDR3 contains 19 residues. Germline V gene lookup returns CDR1 KGHDR and CDR2 SFDVKD. The V gene lost 1 base and the J gene lost 4 bases, with 22 bases spanning the gap. The CDR3 nucleotides read TGTGCCACCAGTGATTTTCCCGCCGCCCAGGGGTCAATTTACAATGAGCAGTTCTTC. This sequence encodes CATSDFPAAQGSIYNEQFF.

The chain employs TRBV28 and TRBJ1-2; the D gene is possibly TRBD1 (6 bases). V was shortened by 10 bases and J by 5 bases, with 17 bases between the two germline ends. The CDR3 has 13 amino acids. Germline V CDR1 and CDR2: MDHEN, SYDVKM. The CDR3 DNA reads TGTGCCACCGCGCCGGGACATAGGTATGGCTACACCTTC. It yields the protein CATAPGHRYGYTF.

The rearrangement links TRBV3-1 (or the pseudogene TRBV3-2) to TRBJ1-3, with D possibly being TRBD1 (5 bases). The germline V gene encodes CDR1 LGHDT and CDR2 YNNKEL (reference sequence). Between the trimmed V and J ends, which lost 2 bases and 3 bases, there was a span of 11 bases. The length of the CDR3 is 15 residues. The CDR3 loop is CASSQQPGVGNTIYF. In nucleotides, the CDR3 is TGTGCCAGCAGCCAACAGCCGGGGGTTGGAAACACCATATATTTT.

This sequence joins TRBV6-5 and TRBJ1-2; D is perhaps TRBD1 (6 bases). Trimming took off 0 bases at V and 8 bases at J, with 13 bases between the two ends. Germline V gene sequence: CDR1 MNHEY, CDR2 SVGAGI. The CDR3 totals 14 residues. The CDR3: CASSYSGGAEGYTF. CDR3 nucleotides: TGTGCCAGCAGTTACTCGGGGGGGGCGGAGGGCTACACCTTC.

The chain uses TRBV12-2 and TRBJ1-1; the D call in the table, TRBD1, was not verified against the DNA. TRBV12-2 is deemed a pseudogene. CDR3 size: 19 residues. CDR3 in amino acids: CASRLVVLGGQGAGTEAFF. The CDR3 DNA sequence: TGTGCAAGTCGCTTAGTAGTTCTTGGTGGGCAAGGGGCAGGCACTGAAGCTTTCTTT.

This clone has just a few counts. Mismatch with germline at one junction end may stem from a read error. This rearrangement joins TRBV10-3 to TRBJ2-5; the match to TRBD2 covers 14 bases. This CDR3 has 16 amino acids. Germline V gene sequence: CDR1 ENHRY, CDR2 SYGVKD. In nucleotides, the CDR3 is TGTGCCATCAGTTTGACTAGCGGGAGGGGGCAAGGGACCCAGTACTTC. Its protein is CAISLTSGRGQGTQYF.

The sample holds a few counts of this clone. V usage is TRBV11-2 and J usage is TRBJ2-3; 8 bases are shared with TRBD2. CDR3 length: 15 residues. Germline loops: CDR1 SGHAT, CDR2 FQNNGV. J was trimmed by 2 bases and V by 3 bases; bases with no gene match: 4. The CDR3 DNA is TGTGCCAGCAGCTTGACGGGAGGGCCCACAGATACGCAGTATTTT. Its protein product is CASSLTGGPTDTQYF. Variable domain in full (rest from reference TRBV11-2 and TRBJ2-3): EAGVAQSPRYKIIEKRQSVAFWCNPISGHATLYWYQQILGQGPKLLIQFQNNGVVDDSQLPKDRFSAERLKGVDSTLKIQPAKLEDSAVYLCASSLTGGPTDTQYFGPGTRLTVL.